This passage covers 27 T cell receptor beta chains from one sample sequenced in a study of blood T cell repertoires in COVID-19. TCRdb's copy holds only in-frame clones and misses some; the assay was immunoSEQ multiplex PCR. Of about 250,000 clones in the sample, more than 70% were seen once. Sample: peripheral blood. Every receptor here comes from a man at least 80 years old with acute or convalescent COVID-19.

The V and J genes are TRBV19 and TRBJ2-2; the D gene is possibly TRBD1 (6 bases). Germline V lookup: CDR1 LNHDA, CDR2 SQIVND (reference sequence). Trimming removed 5 bases from V and 2 bases from J, with 15 bases in between. This CDR3 is built from 16 residues. This CDR3 is CASSFAPGHNTGELFF. CDR3 DNA sequence: TGTGCCAGTAGTTTCGCCCCGGGACATAACACCGGGGAGCTGTTTTTT. The whole variable domain, remainder taken from reference TRBV19 and TRBJ2-2, is DGGITQSPKYLFRKEGQNVTLSCEQNLNHDAMYWYRQDPGQGLRLIYYSQIVNDFQKGDIAEGYSVSREKKESFPLTVTSAQKNPTAFYLCASSFAPGHNTGELFFGEGSRLTVL.

The V gene is TRBV30, the J gene TRBJ1-4, with TRBD1 matching over 12 bases. CDR3 length: 17 amino acids. The junction had 12 bases not matched to a gene; V was cut back by 2 bases and J by 8 bases. CDR1 and CDR2 from the germline V gene are GTSNPN and SVGIG (reference sequence). DNA for the CDR3: TGTGCCTGGAGTTCCCGGGACAGGGGGCGCGGTGGCGAAAAACTGTTTTTT. Translated, it gives CAWSSRDRGRGGEKLFF.

The chain uses TRBV7-9 and TRBJ1-2; D ambiguous. The V end lost 5 bases, the J end lost 0 bases, and 22 bases lay between the germline ends. The germline gives CDR1 SEHNR, CDR2 FQNEAQ (reference sequence). The length of the CDR3 is 18 residues. In DNA, the CDR3 is TGTGCCAGCAGCCGCCATTTCGACACTCTCGTAGCTAACTATGGCTACACCTTC. Translation gives CASSRHFDTLVANYGYTF.

V is TRBV19 and J is TRBJ2-1; the D is unclear. Germline CDR1 is LNHDA and CDR2 is SQIVND (reference sequence). The CDR3 covers 11 residues. Trimming pared 6 bases from V and 4 bases from J, leaving 4 bases between. In DNA, the CDR3 is TGTGCCAGTAGGTCTTACAATGAGCAGTTCTTC. This sequence encodes CASRSYNEQFF.

The chain joins TRBV21-1 to TRBJ2-7; TRBD2 is the table's D call, not checked against the DNA. TRBV21-1 is given as a pseudogene. The CDR3 length is 14 residues. The chain's CDR3 is CASSKTGLAYEQYF. DNA for the CDR3: TGTGCCAGCAGCAAAACGGGACTAGCGTACGAGCAGTACTTC.

The CDR3 nucleotides read TGTGCCAGCAGCCCCGGGTCAGAAGGTTACAATGAGCAGTTCTTC. It translates to CASSPGSEGYNEQFF. This chain joins TRBV5-4 and TRBJ2-1; D remains unclear. Germline values: CDR1 SGHNT, CDR2 YYREEE (reference sequence). V lost 4 bases, J lost 4 bases, and 15 bases lay in between. CDR3 length equals 15 residues.

The chain combines TRBV5-1 with TRBJ1-1; possible D gene TRBD1, 5 bases. Per germline, CDR1 SGHRS and CDR2 YFSETQ. V lost 4 bases and J 1 base, leaving 14 bases between the germline ends. The CDR3 is 15 amino acids. CDR3 loop: CASSPATVKNTEAFF. As DNA, the CDR3 is TGCGCCAGCAGCCCAGCGACAGTAAAGAACACTGAAGCTTTCTTT.

V gene TRBV5-1 combines with J gene TRBJ1-3; D is undetermined. V lost 4 bases to trimming and J lost 4 bases, with 9 bases between them. Germline V gene data show CDR1 as SGHRS and CDR2 as YFSETQ. The CDR3 consists of 13 residues. CDR3 amino acids: CASSPAQGNTIYF. The DNA of the CDR3 is TGCGCCAGCAGCCCGGCACAGGGAAACACCATATATTTT.

The chain employs TRBV9 and TRBJ2-7, with D possibly TRBD1 on 6 matching bases. The germline V and J ends were trimmed by 4 bases and 3 bases, with 14 bases remaining between them. Per the germline V gene, CDR1 is SGDLS and CDR2 is YYNGEE. This CDR3 comprises 14 residues. CDR3 sequence: CASSKDSLVYEQYF. The CDR3 DNA reads TGTGCCAGCAGCAAGGACAGCCTGGTCTACGAGCAGTACTTC.

The chain is built from TRBV24-1 and TRBJ2-1; 8 nucleotides agree with TRBD1. The CDR3 covers 19 residues. Germline CDR1 reads KGHDR; CDR2 reads SFDVKD. Germline trimming cut 3 bases from V and 3 bases from J; bases unmatched to any gene: 15. The CDR3 sequence is CATSDPGFDRGLGYNEQFF. The CDR3 DNA sequence: TGTGCCACCAGTGATCCCGGCTTTGACAGGGGATTAGGCTACAATGAGCAGTTCTTC.

The chain carries TRBV3-1 (or the pseudogene TRBV3-2) and TRBJ2-3; D is uncertain. CDR3 size: 17 residues. With 0 bases removed from V and 0 bases from J, the gap between germline ends came to 13 bases. Germline CDR1 reads LGHDT; CDR2 reads YNNKEL (reference sequence). The CDR3 sequence is CASSQDQNRLSTDTQYF. For the CDR3, the DNA is TGTGCCAGCAGCCAAGATCAAAACCGACTTAGCACAGATACGCAGTATTTT.

The chain is built from TRBV10-3 and TRBJ1-5; a possible D gene is TRBD1 (5 bases). Trimming removed 6 bases from V and 5 bases from J, with 14 bases in between. Germline-derived CDR1 and CDR2 are ENHRY and SYGVKD. This CDR3 contains 14 residues. The CDR3 DNA sequence: TGTGCCATCAGGGGCGGGGGGGTGGATCAGCCCCAGCATTTT. This gives the protein CAIRGGGVDQPQHF.

CDR3 residues: CASLNWGGDTGELFF. The CDR3 DNA reads as TGTGCCAGTTTGAATTGGGGAGGGGACACCGGGGAGCTGTTTTTT. The rearrangement links TRBV7-9 to TRBJ2-2; 7 bases are shared with TRBD2. The CDR3 runs 15 residues. Germline V gives CDR1 SEHNR, CDR2 FQNEAQ (reference sequence). V gave up 9 bases and J gave up 3 bases; unmatched junction bases: 10.

This clone was counted a few times. This chain uses TRBV6-5 with TRBJ1-5; the D gene is possibly TRBD1 (6 bases). In germline, CDR1 is MNHEY, CDR2 SVGAGI. The CDR3 contains 15 residues. V gave up 6 bases and J gave up 0 bases, with 12 bases separating them. CDR3 protein: CASRKTGYSNQPQHF. CDR3 sequence (DNA): TGTGCCAGCAGAAAGACAGGATATAGCAATCAGCCCCAGCATTTT.

This clone appeared a single time. This chain connects TRBV3-1 (or the pseudogene TRBV3-2) to TRBJ2-3; 9 nucleotides align to TRBD2. With 5 bases clipped from V and 1 base from J, the junction kept 7 bases outside the gene matches. The length of the CDR3 is 16 residues. From germline, CDR1 is LGHDT and CDR2 YNNKEL (reference sequence). Here the CDR3 reads CASSSTSGGGTDTQYF. For the CDR3, the DNA is TGTGCCAGCAGCTCGACTAGCGGAGGAGGCACAGATACGCAGTATTTT.

The chain has TRBV6-1 and TRBJ2-3; D is unresolved. The CDR3 covers 13 residues. From germline, CDR1 is MNHNS and CDR2 SASEGT. Trimming stripped 5 bases from V and 0 bases from J, with 6 bases between. As DNA, the CDR3 is TGTGCCAGCAGTTCTCCTAGCACAGATACGCAGTATTTT. Protein: CASSSPSTDTQYF.

This clone appeared once. V is TRBV7-3 and J is TRBJ2-1; D gene ambiguous. The CDR3 loop spans 13 amino acids. V shed 2 bases and J shed 4 bases, with 6 bases lying between them. Germline loops: CDR1 SGHTA, CDR2 FQGTGA. The CDR3 protein is CASSLDSYNEQFF. The DNA of the CDR3 is TGTGCCAGCAGCTTAGACTCGTACAATGAGCAGTTCTTC.

V and J are TRBV2 and TRBJ2-5, with 13 nucleotides matching TRBD2. The V gene end was trimmed by 6 bases and the J gene end by 7 bases; junction bases not matched to a gene: 8. This CDR3 region has 15 residues. Germline CDR1 SNHLY, CDR2 FYNNEI. CDR3 DNA sequence: TGTGCCAGCAGGGAACTAGCGGGGGGGCCGGGGACCCAGTACTTC. This codes for CASRELAGGPGTQYF.

The rearrangement uses TRBV29-1 and TRBJ1-2; 9 bases are shared with TRBD1. The germline V gene encodes CDR1 SQVTM and CDR2 ANQGSEA. The CDR3 has 14 amino acids. With V trimmed by 3 bases and J by 4 bases, 6 bases remained unmatched. CDR3 sequence: CSVDYRGRTYGYTF. The CDR3 DNA reads TGCAGCGTTGATTACAGGGGGCGCACCTATGGCTACACCTTC.

This clone was picked up one time. J is TRBJ2-7 and V is TRBV28; 12 bases fit TRBD1. The CDR3 loop spans 13 amino acids. Per germline, CDR1 MDHEN and CDR2 SYDVKM. V lost 8 bases and J lost 4; bases outside the gene matches: 3. CDR3 loop: CASWDRGLYEQYF. CDR3 DNA sequence: TGTGCCAGCTGGGACAGGGGGCTTTACGAGCAGTACTTC.

The chain employs TRBV5-6 and TRBJ2-3; the match to TRBD2 covers 13 bases. Germline V gene sequence: CDR1 SGHDT, CDR2 YYEEEE. The CDR3 is 16 amino acids. Unmatched junction bases numbered 1, after V lost 3 bases and J lost 0 bases. CDR3: CASSSGLAGSTDTQYF. The CDR3 bases are TGTGCCAGCAGCTCGGGACTAGCGGGGAGCACAGATACGCAGTATTTT.

The chain is built from TRBV7-9 and TRBJ2-7; D is undetermined. The CDR3 is made up of 13 amino acids. V was pared by 3 bases and J by 2 bases, with 8 bases between. From germline, CDR1 is SEHNR and CDR2 FQNEAQ (reference sequence). The CDR3 loop reads CASSFWPPYEQYF. The CDR3 region has the DNA TGTGCCAGCAGCTTCTGGCCACCCTACGAGCAGTACTTC.

This chain joins TRBV28 and TRBJ1-2; 7 nucleotides match TRBD1. The J segment lost 4 bases and the V segment lost 2 bases, leaving 4 bases of the junction unmatched. The CDR3 length is 14 residues. CDR1 is MDHEN, CDR2 SYDVKM, per germline. The CDR3, as DNA: TGTGCCAGCAGTTTAAAAGGGGGCTCCTATGGCTACACCTTC. Translated: CASSLKGGSYGYTF.

The V and J genes are TRBV20-1 and TRBJ2-5; 7 bases fit TRBD2. Germline V gene lookup returns CDR1 DFQATT and CDR2 SNEGSKA (reference sequence). Unmatched junction bases numbered 2, after V lost 6 bases and J lost 4 bases. The CDR3 is made up of 11 amino acids. The CDR3 region is CSAGGGETQYF. The CDR3 DNA follows: TGCAGTGCGGGGGGGGGAGAGACCCAGTACTTC.

The chain recombines TRBV12-3 or TRBV12-4 with TRBJ2-7; maybe TRBD1 (5 bases). V dropped 5 bases and J dropped 6 bases, with 11 bases sitting between them. This CDR3 has 12 amino acids. CDR3 protein: CASSTQVGEQYF. CDR3 sequence (DNA): TGTGCCAGCAGTACACAGGTTGGCGAGCAGTACTTC.

The CDR3 reads CASSDSLSTDTQYF. Written as DNA, the CDR3 is TGTGCCAGCAGTGATTCTCTTAGCACAGATACGCAGTATTTT. V gene TRBV2 combines with J gene TRBJ2-3, with D hard to call. Germline CDR1 reads SNHLY; CDR2 reads FYNNEI. Trimming removed 3 bases from V and 0 bases from J, with 7 bases in between. CDR3 length equals 14 residues.

The CDR3 region is CASSPTGTRNNEQFF. CDR3 DNA: TGTGCCAGCAGCCCGACAGGGACTAGAAACAATGAGCAGTTCTTC. The chain has TRBV7-9 and TRBJ2-1, with a possible D match to TRBD2 (8 bases). The CDR3 contains 15 residues. Per germline, CDR1 SEHNR and CDR2 FQNEAQ (reference sequence). Deletions cut 5 bases from V and 5 bases from J, with 16 bases between.